This T cell receptor (beta chain) was found in a study of T cell repertoires in cytomegalovirus infection. Findings and caveats of the study: It was HLA-C-restricted CMV-specific TCR beta clonotypes that dominated the response ex vivo.

The V gene lost 2 bases and the J gene lost 2 bases, with 11 bases spanning the gap. The CDR3 runs 15 residues. Germline values: CDR1 MDHEN, CDR2 SYDVKM. This clonotype was observed a handful of times. Its matching antigen is unknown. TCRdb redid the calling of the reads with MiXCR, one entry per CDR3 protein. The sample has roughly 860,000 distinct CDR3 sequences; 32% are singletons. The receptor was isolated from a human donor in good health (CMV status not recorded). Some clones in this sample may be carry-over from other donors' samples. Material: cultured CD8+ T cells from PBMCs, obtained from culture after CMV antigen stimulation. This rearrangement joins TRBV28 to TRBJ2-3; possible D gene TRBD1, 5 bases. The chain's CDR3 is CASSLGAANTDTQYF. The CDR3 coding sequence is TGTGCCAGCAGTTTAGGGGCAGCAAACACAGATACGCAGTATTTT.